These T cell receptor beta chains were read from a single sample in a study of T cells in Graves' hyperthyroidism and ophthalmopathy. In TCRdb, the multiplex PCR reads were re-called with MiXCR into one record per CDR3 protein. The sample contains 550,000 to 600,000 distinct CDR3 sequences, around 15% of which appear only once. Sequencing input: blood. All receptors derive from a woman aged 18-29 years with Graves' hyperthyroidism. CDR3s include the opening cysteine and the closing phenylalanine or tryptophan. D genes are given only for firm matches. A clone size is listed for some rows: how often the clone was seen (once, few, many), or a class if it is expanded.

>TRBJ2-3|TRBD2|many|TRBV7-2
CASSSRTSGGDTQYF
TGTGCCAGCAGCTCCCGGACTAGCGGCGGTGATACGCAGTATTTT
>TRBJ2-1|TRBD1|NA|TRBV29-1
CSVRDRGSYNEQFF
TGCAGCGTTCGGGACAGGGGGTCCTACAATGAGCAGTTCTTC
>TRBJ1-4|TRBD1|NA|TRBV18
CASSPLTGLAKKLFF
TGTGCCAGCTCACCATTGACAGGGTTAGCGAAAAAACTGTTTTTT
>TRBJ2-4|NA|many|TRBV2
CASSEARAPTKNIQYF
TGTGCCAGCAGTGAGGCTAGAGCCCCGACCAAAAACATTCAGTACTTC
>TRBJ2-7|NA|NA|TRBV5-6
CASADNFGTTYEQYF
TGTGCCAGCGCCGACAACTTCGGGACAACCTACGAGCAGTACTTC
>TRBJ1-5|NA|few|TRBV6-2/TRBV6-3
CASSYSERPVYQPQHF
TGTGCCAGCAGTTACTCGGAGCGGCCGGTTTACCAGCCCCAGCATTTT
>TRBJ1-5|TRBD1|NA|TRBV24-1
CATSEGTGNQPQHF
TGTGCCACCAGTGAAGGGACAGGCAATCAGCCCCAGCATTTT
>TRBJ2-3|TRBD1|many|TRBV6-4
CASSEGTGAPDTQYF
TGTGCCAGCAGTGAGGGGACAGGGGCCCCAGATACGCAGTATTTT
>TRBJ1-5|TRBD1|NA|TRBV20-1
CSARDRGQGGQPQHF
TGCAGTGCTAGAGATAGGGGACAGGGAGGTCAGCCCCAGCATTTT
>TRBJ2-7|NA|many|TRBV28
CASSPSGDIKAYEQYF
TGTGCCAGCAGTCCTTCGGGGGACATAAAAGCCTACGAGCAGTACTTC
>TRBJ1-5|TRBD1|few|TRBV6-1
CASSITGASNQPQHF
TGTGCCAGCAGTATAACAGGGGCGAGCAATCAGCCCCAGCATTTT
>TRBJ2-7|NA|many|TRBV5-1
CASSLDRVYYEQYF
TGCGCCAGCAGCTTGGACAGGGTTTACTACGAGCAGTACTTC
>TRBJ1-1|NA|NA|TRBV6-1
CASSETEGGAFF
TGTGCCAGCAGTGAAACGGAGGGTGGCGCTTTCTTT
>TRBJ2-1|NA|NA|TRBV29-1
CSVEAGAGRKDEQFF
TGCAGCGTTGAGGCTGGGGCAGGGAGGAAGGATGAGCAGTTCTTC
>TRBJ1-6|TRBD1|many|TRBV3-1
CASSERQGFVGSPLHF
TGTGCCAGCAGCGAACGACAGGGGTTCGTAGGTTCACCCCTCCACTTT
>TRBJ2-1|TRBD2|many|TRBV12-3/TRBV12-4
CASSLAGVNEQFF
TGTGCCAGCAGCTTGGCGGGAGTAAATGAGCAGTTCTTC
>TRBJ2-3|TRBD1|many|TRBV6-5
CASSYSGQGTDTQYF
TGTGCCAGCAGTTACTCGGGACAGGGCACAGATACGCAGTATTTT
>TRBJ1-5|NA|many|TRBV20-1
CSAHPGRSSNQPQHF
TGCAGTGCCCACCCGGGGAGATCTAGCAATCAGCCCCAGCATTTT